This record concerns one T cell receptor (beta chain) sequence. Sequenced by immunoSEQ multiplex PCR; TCRdb stores in-frame clones only, minus some. The table records 100,000 to 150,000 clones, around 85% of them present only once. The data derive from a study of blood T cell repertoires in COVID-19. Study at large: Italy, Spain and the United States were the sources of the convalescent and acute COVID-19 samples.

The TCR originated in a woman of 80 years or more with COVID-19, enrolled during active disease. The sequenced material came from peripheral blood.

CDR3 region: CASSQATSGNPEQFF. CDR3 nucleotides: TGTGCCAGCAGCCAAGCCACTAGCGGGAACCCTGAGCAGTTCTTC. The chain recombines TRBV4-2 with TRBJ2-1, with 10 nucleotides matching TRBD2. CDR3 size: 15 residues. Germline CDR1 reads LGHNA; CDR2 reads YNFKEQ. J gave up 9 bases and V 1 base, and 6 bases lay outside the gene matches.